These 5 T cell receptor beta chains were sequenced from one sample in a study of shared clonotypes between healthy human individuals. The assay was immunoSEQ multiplex PCR, and TCRdb's table has in-frame clones only and misses some. The profile shows around 320,000 clones, about nine tenths of them singletons. The sequencing input was memory CD8+ T cells sorted from blood. Regarding subset: CD45RO+ cells pooled with CCR7-negative TemRA cells. Every receptor here comes from a man younger than 35 in good health.

V usage is TRBV10-2 and J usage is TRBJ2-3; D is unresolved. This CDR3 is built from 12 residues. V lost 1 base and J lost 10, with 9 bases in between. CDR1 is WSHSY, CDR2 SAAADI, per germline. The chain's CDR3 is CASSEWKSPQYF. CDR3 sequence (DNA): TGCGCCAGCAGTGAGTGGAAGAGTCCGCAGTATTTT.

The J gene is TRBJ1-6, the V gene TRBV6-5; D call uncertain. Per the germline V gene, CDR1 is MNHEY and CDR2 is SVGAGI. The CDR3 length is 15 residues. The V end was cut by 2 bases, the J end by 3 bases, with 8 bases between. The CDR3 sequence is CASSYGQIYNSPLHF. The CDR3 coding sequence is TGTGCCAGCAGTTACGGGCAAATCTATAATTCACCCCTCCACTTT.

This clone was recorded only once. The rearrangement links TRBV7-9 to TRBJ1-2; 7 nucleotides match TRBD1. Per germline, CDR1 SEHNR and CDR2 FQNEAQ (reference sequence). The CDR3 runs to 16 residues. V lost 4 bases, J lost 5 bases, and 13 bases stayed unmatched. The CDR3 protein is CASSYTGQPHHYGYTF. Here the CDR3 DNA reads TGTGCCAGCAGCTACACGGGACAGCCCCATCATTATGGCTACACCTTC.

Points on this clone: Other DNA sequences in the sample encode the same CDR3. This sequence joins TRBV30 and TRBJ1-6; the D is unclear. This CDR3 region has 13 residues. CDR1 is GTSNPN and CDR2 is SVGIG in the germline V gene (reference sequence). V lost 0 bases and J lost 7, with 7 bases in between. The CDR3 DNA reads as TGTGCCTGGAGTGTACAGTCAAATTCACCCCTCCACTTT. Its translation: CAWSVQSNSPLHF.

The chain carries TRBV5-1 and TRBJ2-7, with unresolved D. This CDR3 contains 13 residues. The V gene's germline CDR1 is SGHRS and CDR2 YFSETQ. Trimming took 3 bases from V and 3 from J, leaving 10 bases between them. The CDR3 DNA reads as TGCGCCAGCAGCTACGGATTAAGCTACGAGCAGTACTTC. It codes for CASSYGLSYEQYF.